These 21 T cell receptor beta chains share one sample of origin, sequenced in a study of blood T cell repertoires in COVID-19. Using immunoSEQ multiplex PCR, the repertoire was profiled, and TCRdb retains in-frame clones only, with some absent. This table holds under 150,000 clones, under 90% found once. The sequenced material came from peripheral blood. These receptors were collected from a human donor in a cohort sampled during active COVID-19.

The chain couples TRBV6-5 to TRBJ2-1, with D possibly matching TRBD1 (6 bases). CDR3 length: 14 amino acids. V lost 8 bases to trimming and J lost 2 bases, with 13 bases between them. Germline CDR1 and CDR2: MNHEY and SVGAGI. The CDR3 bases are TGTGCCAGCGCGGCAGGGGACGCCTACAATGAGCAGTTCTTC. It codes for CASAAGDAYNEQFF.

This rearrangement joins TRBV5-5 to TRBJ1-3; D perhaps matches TRBD1 (5 bases). The CDR3 is made up of 18 amino acids. Trimming pared 0 bases from V and 0 bases from J, leaving 16 bases between. CDR1 and CDR2 (germline): SGHKS, YYEKEE (reference sequence). This CDR3 reads CASSLALGGRGSGNTIYF. The CDR3 nucleotides are TGTGCCAGCAGCTTGGCTTTGGGGGGGAGAGGCTCTGGAAACACCATATATTTT.

The chain employs TRBV6-1 and TRBJ1-2; D is possibly TRBD1 (5 bases). V was clipped by 3 bases and J by 7 bases, with 12 bases between them. CDR3 length: 13 residues. Per the germline V gene, CDR1 is MNHNS and CDR2 is SASEGT. Here the CDR3 reads CASSEAGFAGYTF. CDR3 nucleotide sequence: TGTGCCAGCAGTGAGGCAGGGTTTGCTGGCTACACCTTC.

The gene calls are TRBV5-8 and TRBJ1-4; no firm D call. V lost 4 bases and J lost 3, with 13 bases in between. Germline CDR1 SGHTS, CDR2 YDEGEE. The CDR3 has 15 residues. CDR3 sequence (DNA): TGTGCCAGCAGCCATGAGGGTCTCCCTAATGAAAAACTGTTTTTT. It yields the protein CASSHEGLPNEKLFF.

The rearrangement joins TRBV28 to TRBJ1-3; weak D call: TRBD1 (6 bases). The CDR3 loop spans 13 amino acids. V was cut by 9 bases and J by 2 bases, with 11 bases left in between. Germline V CDR1 and CDR2: MDHEN, SYDVKM. This CDR3 reads CASNRVTGNTIYF. DNA for the CDR3: TGTGCCAGTAACAGGGTGACTGGAAACACCATATATTTT. The full variable domain, its missing parts supplied by reference TRBV28 and TRBJ1-3, is DVKVTQSSRYLVKRTGEKVFLECVQDMDHENMFWYRQDPGLGLRLIYFSYDVKMKEKGDIPEGYSVSREKKERFSLILESASTNQTSMYLCASNRVTGNTIYFGEGSWLTVV.

V and J are TRBV2 and TRBJ2-2; D gene unclear. Germline loops: CDR1 SNHLY, CDR2 FYNNEI. The ends were cut back, 0 bases at V and 8 bases at J, with 4 bases in the middle. CDR3 size: 12 residues. The CDR3 region has the DNA TGTGCCAGCAGTGAAGCTCAGGGGGAGCTGTTTTTT. As protein: CASSEAQGELFF.

The rearrangement uses TRBV28 and TRBJ1-2; D perhaps matches TRBD1 (5 bases). Germline CDR1 MDHEN, CDR2 SYDVKM. The CDR3 runs 15 residues. V lost 2 bases, J lost 4 bases, and 14 bases lay in between. The CDR3 DNA sequence: TGTGCCAGCAGTTTAGATGGGGTTAGGGGCTATGGCTACACCTTC. Its protein is CASSLDGVRGYGYTF.

The CDR3 coding sequence is TGCGCCAGCAGCCAGAACGACAACAGGGTCGAAAAACTGTTTTTT. Its translation is CASSQNDNRVEKLFF. The chain carries TRBV4-1 and TRBJ1-4; D possibly corresponds to TRBD1 (6 bases). CDR1 and CDR2 from the germline V gene are MGHRA and YSYEKL. V lost 3 bases and J 8 bases, leaving 16 bases between the germline ends. The CDR3 is made up of 15 amino acids.

The CDR3, as DNA: TGTGCCAGCAGCCAAGGGAAGGGGGTCTCCTACGAGCAGTACTTC. Translated, it gives CASSQGKGVSYEQYF. The rearrangement links TRBV3-1 (or the pseudogene TRBV3-2) to TRBJ2-7, with D perhaps TRBD1 (6 bases). Trimming removed 1 base from V and 0 bases from J, with 10 bases in between. This CDR3 has 15 residues. Germline CDR1 LGHDT, CDR2 YNNKEL (reference sequence).

V is TRBV11-3 and J is TRBJ1-1; 7 bases are shared with TRBD1. This CDR3 has 16 residues. The J segment lost 6 bases and the V segment lost 1 base, leaving 11 bases of the junction unmatched. Germline assignment: CDR1 SGHNT and CDR2 YENEEA. The CDR3 DNA sequence: TGTGCCAGCAGCTTAGTGCAGAGAGAGGGGGCCGCTGAAGCTTTCTTT. It is translated as CASSLVQREGAAEAFF.

The chain is built from TRBV7-3 and TRBJ2-1, with 8 bases fitting TRBD2. J gave up 9 bases and V 5 bases, and 6 bases lay outside the gene matches. This CDR3 has 13 amino acids. Germline CDR1 is SGHTA and CDR2 is FQGTGA. The CDR3 reads CASSPPGGSEQFF. DNA for the CDR3: TGTGCCAGCAGCCCCCCGGGAGGGAGTGAGCAGTTCTTC.

This clone has just a few counts. This chain joins TRBV6-5 and TRBJ1-5; D not certain. Per the germline V gene, CDR1 is MNHEY and CDR2 is SVGAGI. The CDR3 has 13 amino acids. Between the trimmed V and J ends, which lost 6 bases and 9 bases, there was a span of 15 bases. Here the CDR3 reads CASRQTLDGPQHF. In DNA, the CDR3 is TGTGCCAGCAGACAGACCCTTGATGGGCCCCAGCATTTT.

The chain employs TRBV6-2 or TRBV6-3 and TRBJ1-2, with D possibly being TRBD1 (5 bases). V was shortened by 6 bases and J by 3 bases, with 17 bases between the two germline ends. The length of the CDR3 is 15 residues. Germline CDR1 MNHEY, CDR2 SVGEGT. DNA of the CDR3: TGTGCCAGCAGCCCGTGGGGCAGGGTAGACTATGGCTACACCTTC. Protein product: CASSPWGRVDYGYTF.

The J gene is TRBJ1-2, the V gene TRBV6-5; D is possibly TRBD1 (5 bases). Germline assignment: CDR1 MNHEY and CDR2 SVGAGI. The germline V and J ends were trimmed by 6 bases and 9 bases, with 20 bases remaining between them. This CDR3 is built from 14 residues. The CDR3 region has the DNA TGTGCCAGCAGACTCGCCAGGGTTGGGAATAGCTACACCTTC. Its protein product is CASRLARVGNSYTF.

The chain uses TRBV19 and TRBJ2-3; D is perhaps TRBD2 (6 bases). The germline CDR1 and CDR2 sequences are LNHDA and SQIVND (reference sequence). V shed 5 bases and J shed 2 bases, with 11 bases lying between them. The CDR3 contains 14 residues. The CDR3 is CASSPGGFTDTQYF. CDR3 DNA: TGTGCCAGTAGTCCCGGGGGTTTCACAGATACGCAGTATTTT.

The V and J genes are TRBV6-6 and TRBJ1-2; possible D gene TRBD1, 5 bases. The CDR3 totals 14 residues. Trimming took off 2 bases at V and 2 bases at J, with 9 bases between the two ends. CDR1 and CDR2 from the germline V gene are MNHNY and SVGAGI (reference sequence). CDR3 DNA: TGTGCCAGCAGTTACAGGGGATCCAACTATGGCTACACCTTC. Residues: CASSYRGSNYGYTF.

This chain connects TRBV9 to TRBJ2-7, with D possibly matching TRBD2 (6 bases). V was pared by 0 bases and J by 4 bases, with 14 bases between. The length of the CDR3 is 15 residues. From germline, CDR1 is SGDLS and CDR2 YYNGEE. CDR3 sequence reads: CASSVDGGLGYEQYF. The CDR3 coding sequence is TGTGCCAGCAGCGTAGACGGGGGATTAGGGTACGAGCAGTACTTC.

The chain combines TRBV6-5 with TRBJ1-2; D might be TRBD1 (5 bases). Germline V CDR1 and CDR2: MNHEY, SVGAGI. Trimming stripped 0 bases from V and 1 base from J, with 12 bases between. This CDR3 is built from 16 residues. The chain's CDR3 is CASSYSSRDSNYGYTF. The CDR3 bases are TGTGCCAGCAGTTACTCCTCTAGAGACAGTAACTATGGCTACACCTTC.

The chain employs TRBV12-3 or TRBV12-4 and TRBJ2-7; weak D call: TRBD2 (6 bases). Trimming left V 3 bases short and J 7 bases short, with 13 bases between. This CDR3 region has 13 residues. The CDR3 loop reads CASSFEGGGEQYF. CDR3 nucleotide sequence: TGTGCCAGCAGTTTTGAGGGAGGTGGGGAGCAGTACTTC.

The chain recombines TRBV3-1 (or the pseudogene TRBV3-2) with TRBJ1-6; the match to TRBD1 covers 7 bases. The CDR3 consists of 15 residues. Germline V gene sequence: CDR1 LGHDT, CDR2 YNNKEL (reference sequence). Trimming took 3 bases from V and 9 from J; bases not matched to a gene: 8. The CDR3 DNA reads as TGTGCCAGCAGCCACCGGGACAGAGGAGGTTCACCCCTCCACTTT. This codes for CASSHRDRGGSPLHF.

The chain recombines TRBV7-7 with TRBJ2-5; 9 nucleotides line up with TRBD1. The CDR3 is 13 residues long. Looked up from germline, CDR1 is SSHAT and CDR2 is FNYEAQ (reference sequence). The CDR3 spells CATLRQGGETQYF. DNA of the CDR3: TGTGCTACCCTAAGACAGGGGGGAGAGACCCAGTACTTC.